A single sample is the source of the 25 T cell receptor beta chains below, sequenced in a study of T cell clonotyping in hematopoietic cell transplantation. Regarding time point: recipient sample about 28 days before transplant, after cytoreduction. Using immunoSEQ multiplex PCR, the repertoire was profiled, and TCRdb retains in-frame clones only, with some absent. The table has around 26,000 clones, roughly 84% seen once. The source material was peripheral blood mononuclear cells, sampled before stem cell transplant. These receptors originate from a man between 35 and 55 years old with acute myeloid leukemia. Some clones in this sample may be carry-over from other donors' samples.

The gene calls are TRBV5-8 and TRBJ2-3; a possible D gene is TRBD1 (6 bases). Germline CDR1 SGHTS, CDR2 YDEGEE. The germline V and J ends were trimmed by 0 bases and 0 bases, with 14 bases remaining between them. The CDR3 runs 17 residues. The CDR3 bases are TGTGCCAGCAGCTTGGGAGGGACAACTAGAAGCACAGATACGCAGTATTTT. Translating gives CASSLGGTTRSTDTQYF.

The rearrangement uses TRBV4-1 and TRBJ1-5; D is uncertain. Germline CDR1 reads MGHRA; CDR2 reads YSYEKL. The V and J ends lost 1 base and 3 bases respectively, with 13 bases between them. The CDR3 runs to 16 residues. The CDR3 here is CASSQVSSPSNQPQHF. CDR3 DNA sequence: TGCGCCAGCAGCCAAGTGTCATCTCCCTCCAATCAGCCCCAGCATTTT.

CDR3 sequence reads: CASSPRTGGDEKLFF. The CDR3 DNA follows: TGTGCCAGCAGTCCCCGGACAGGGGGGGATGAAAAACTGTTTTTT. V is TRBV28 and J is TRBJ1-4, with 10 bases lining up with TRBD1. The CDR3 consists of 15 residues. CDR1 is MDHEN, CDR2 SYDVKM, per germline. The V gene end was trimmed by 5 bases and the J gene end by 6 bases; junction bases not matched to a gene: 6.

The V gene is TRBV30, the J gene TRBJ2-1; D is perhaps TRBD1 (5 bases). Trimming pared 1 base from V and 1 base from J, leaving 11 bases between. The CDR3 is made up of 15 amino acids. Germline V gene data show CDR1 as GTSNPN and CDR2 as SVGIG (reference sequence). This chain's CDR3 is CAWSGGRSSYNEQFF. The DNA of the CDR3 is TGTGCCTGGAGTGGGGGCCGCAGTTCCTACAATGAGCAGTTCTTC.

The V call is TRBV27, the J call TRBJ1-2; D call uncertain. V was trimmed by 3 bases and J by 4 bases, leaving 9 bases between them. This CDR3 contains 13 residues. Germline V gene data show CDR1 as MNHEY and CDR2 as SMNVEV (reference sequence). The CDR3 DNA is TGTGCCAGCAGTTTGGACGGATTCTATGGCTACACCTTC. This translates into CASSLDGFYGYTF.

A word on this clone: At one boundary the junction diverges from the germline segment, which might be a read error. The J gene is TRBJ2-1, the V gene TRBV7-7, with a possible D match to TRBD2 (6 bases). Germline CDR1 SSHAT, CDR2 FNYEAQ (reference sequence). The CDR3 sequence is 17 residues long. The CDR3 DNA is TGTGCTAGCAGCTTAGGAGCGGGTGGGAGCTCCTACAATGAGCAGTTCTTC. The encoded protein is CASSLGAGGSSYNEQFF.

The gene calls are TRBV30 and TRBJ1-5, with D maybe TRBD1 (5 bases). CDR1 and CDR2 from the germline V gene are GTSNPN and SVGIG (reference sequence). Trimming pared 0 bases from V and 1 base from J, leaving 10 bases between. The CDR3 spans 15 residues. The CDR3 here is CAWSVRGNSNQPQHF. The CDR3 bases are TGTGCCTGGAGTGTACGGGGGAACAGCAATCAGCCCCAGCATTTT.

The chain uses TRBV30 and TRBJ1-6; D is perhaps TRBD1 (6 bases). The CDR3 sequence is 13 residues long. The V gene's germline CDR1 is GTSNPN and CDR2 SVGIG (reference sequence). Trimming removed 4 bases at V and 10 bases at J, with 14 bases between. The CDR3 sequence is CAWNTGRRSPLHF. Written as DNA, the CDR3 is TGTGCCTGGAATACAGGGAGGCGCTCACCCCTCCACTTT.

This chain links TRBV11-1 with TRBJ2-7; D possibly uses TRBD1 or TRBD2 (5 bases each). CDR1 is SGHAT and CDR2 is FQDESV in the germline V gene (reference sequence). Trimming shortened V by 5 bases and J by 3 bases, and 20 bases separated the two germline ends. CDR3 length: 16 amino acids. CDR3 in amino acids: CASSRIQAGAYYEQYF. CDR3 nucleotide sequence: TGTGCCAGCAGCCGAATCCAAGCCGGGGCTTACTACGAGCAGTACTTC. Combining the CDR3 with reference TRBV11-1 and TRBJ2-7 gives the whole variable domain EAEVAQSPRYKITEKSQAVAFWCDPISGHATLYWYRQILGQGPELLVQFQDESVVDDSQLPKDRFSAERLKGVDSTLKIQPAELGDSAMYLCASSRIQAGAYYEQYFGPGTRLTVT.

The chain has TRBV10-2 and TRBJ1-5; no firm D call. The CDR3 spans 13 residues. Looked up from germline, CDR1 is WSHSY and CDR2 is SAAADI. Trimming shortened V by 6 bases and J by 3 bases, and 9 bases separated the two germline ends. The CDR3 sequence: CASSGSPNQPQHF. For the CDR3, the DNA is TGCGCCAGCAGCGGGAGCCCCAATCAGCCCCAGCATTTT.

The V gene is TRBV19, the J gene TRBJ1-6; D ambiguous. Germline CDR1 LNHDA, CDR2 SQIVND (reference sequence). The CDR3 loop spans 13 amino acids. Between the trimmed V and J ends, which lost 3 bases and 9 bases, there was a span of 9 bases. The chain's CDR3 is CASSIALGSPLHF. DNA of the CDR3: TGTGCCAGTAGTATCGCTTTGGGTTCACCCCTCCACTTT.

The CDR3 coding sequence is TGTGCCATCAGTGAGTCGAGTACTAGGAGATCCTACGAGCAGTACTTC. This gives the protein CAISESSTRRSYEQYF. This chain uses TRBV10-3 with TRBJ2-7; TRBD2 might be the D (5 bases). The CDR3 is made up of 16 amino acids. Trimming removed 0 bases at V and 1 base at J, with 13 bases between. Germline CDR1 and CDR2: ENHRY and SYGVKD.

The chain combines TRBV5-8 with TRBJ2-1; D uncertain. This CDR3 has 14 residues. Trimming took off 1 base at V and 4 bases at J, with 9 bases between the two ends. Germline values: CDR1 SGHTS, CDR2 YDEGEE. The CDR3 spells CASSLSRNYNEQFF. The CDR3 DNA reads TGTGCCAGCAGCTTGTCAAGAAATTACAATGAGCAGTTCTTC.

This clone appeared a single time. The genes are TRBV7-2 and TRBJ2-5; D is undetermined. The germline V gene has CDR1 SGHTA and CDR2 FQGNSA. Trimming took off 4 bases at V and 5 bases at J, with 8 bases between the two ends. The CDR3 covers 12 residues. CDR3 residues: CASSSVWETQYF. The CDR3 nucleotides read TGTGCCAGCAGCTCAGTCTGGGAGACCCAGTACTTC.

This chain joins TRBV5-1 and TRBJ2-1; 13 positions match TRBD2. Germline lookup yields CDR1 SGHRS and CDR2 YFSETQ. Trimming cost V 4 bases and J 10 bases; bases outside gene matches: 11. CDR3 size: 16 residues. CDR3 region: CASSGTSGGAFDEQFF. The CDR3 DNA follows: TGCGCCAGCAGCGGAACTAGCGGGGGGGCCTTCGACGAGCAGTTCTTC. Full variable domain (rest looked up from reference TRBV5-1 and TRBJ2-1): KAGVTQTPRYLIKTRGQQVTLSCSPISGHRSVSWYQQTPGQGLQFLFEYFSETQRNKGNFPGRFSGRQFSNSRSEMNVSTLELGDSALYLCASSGTSGGAFDEQFFGPGTRLTVL.

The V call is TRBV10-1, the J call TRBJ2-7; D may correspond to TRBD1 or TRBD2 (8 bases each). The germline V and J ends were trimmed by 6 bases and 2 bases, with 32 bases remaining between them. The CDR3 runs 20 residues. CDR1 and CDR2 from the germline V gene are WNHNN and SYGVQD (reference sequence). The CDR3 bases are TGCGCCAGCAGACGTGACAGGGGCTTTGCTAGCGGGTGGGAAGCCTACGAGCAGTACTTC. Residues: CASRRDRGFASGWEAYEQYF.

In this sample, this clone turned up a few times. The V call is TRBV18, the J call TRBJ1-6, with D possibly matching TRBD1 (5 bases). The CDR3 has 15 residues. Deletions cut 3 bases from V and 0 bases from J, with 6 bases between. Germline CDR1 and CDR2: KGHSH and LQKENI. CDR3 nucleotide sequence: TGTGCCAGCTCACCGGGGGGCTCCTATAATTCACCCCTCCACTTT. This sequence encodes CASSPGGSYNSPLHF.

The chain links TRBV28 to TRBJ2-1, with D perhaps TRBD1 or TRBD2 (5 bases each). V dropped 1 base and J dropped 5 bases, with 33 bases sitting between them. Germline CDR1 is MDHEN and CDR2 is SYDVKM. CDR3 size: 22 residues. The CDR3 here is CASSLSRMWLGPNLQVNNEQFF. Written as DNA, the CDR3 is TGTGCCAGCAGTTTATCCCGAATGTGGCTGGGACCCAACTTGCAGGTCAACAATGAGCAGTTCTTC.

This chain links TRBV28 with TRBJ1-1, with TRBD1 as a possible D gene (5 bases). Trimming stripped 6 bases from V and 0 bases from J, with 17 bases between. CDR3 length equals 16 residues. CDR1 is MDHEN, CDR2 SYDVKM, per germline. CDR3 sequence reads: CASRRGQGAMNTEAFF. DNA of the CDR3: TGTGCCAGCAGGCGTGGCCAAGGGGCGATGAACACTGAAGCTTTCTTT.

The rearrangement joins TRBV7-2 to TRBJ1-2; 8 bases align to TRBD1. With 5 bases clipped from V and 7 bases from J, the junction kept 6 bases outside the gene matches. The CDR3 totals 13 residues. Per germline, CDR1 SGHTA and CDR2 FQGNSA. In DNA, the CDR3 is TGTGCCAGCAGCCCGACAGGGGAGGGTGGCTACACCTTC. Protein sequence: CASSPTGEGGYTF.

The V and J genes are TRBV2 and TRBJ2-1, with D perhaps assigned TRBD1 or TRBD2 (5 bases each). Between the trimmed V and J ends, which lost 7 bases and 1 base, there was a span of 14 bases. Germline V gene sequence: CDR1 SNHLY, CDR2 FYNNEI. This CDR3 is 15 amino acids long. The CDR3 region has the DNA TGTGCCAGCACCAACGGGGACCCATCCTACAATGAGCAGTTCTTC. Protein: CASTNGDPSYNEQFF.

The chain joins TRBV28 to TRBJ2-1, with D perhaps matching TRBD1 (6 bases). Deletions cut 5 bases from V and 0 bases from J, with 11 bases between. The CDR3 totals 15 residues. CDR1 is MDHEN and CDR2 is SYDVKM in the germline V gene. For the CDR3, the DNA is TGTGCCAGCAGTGGCCGGGACAACTCCTACAATGAGCAGTTCTTC. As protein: CASSGRDNSYNEQFF.

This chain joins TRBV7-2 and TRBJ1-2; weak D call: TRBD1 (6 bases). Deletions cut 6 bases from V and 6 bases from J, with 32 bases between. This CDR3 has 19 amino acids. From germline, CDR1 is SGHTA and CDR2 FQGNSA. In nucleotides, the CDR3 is TGTGCCAGCAGGTACAGGGTTTTTAGTCGAGCCCGGAATGCGAATGGCTACACCTTC. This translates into CASRYRVFSRARNANGYTF.

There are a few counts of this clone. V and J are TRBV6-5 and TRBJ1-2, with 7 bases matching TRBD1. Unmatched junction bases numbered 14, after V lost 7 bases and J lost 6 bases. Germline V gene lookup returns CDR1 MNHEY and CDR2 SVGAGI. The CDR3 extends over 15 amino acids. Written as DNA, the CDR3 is TGTGCCAGCACCCGGTCTAGGGGGCTAGGTCATGGCTACACCTTC. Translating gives CASTRSRGLGHGYTF.

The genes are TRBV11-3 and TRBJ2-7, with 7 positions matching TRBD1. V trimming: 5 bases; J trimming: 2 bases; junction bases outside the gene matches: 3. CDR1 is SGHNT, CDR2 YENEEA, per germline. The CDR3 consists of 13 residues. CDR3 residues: CASSHRGPYEQYF. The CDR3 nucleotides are TGTGCCAGCAGCCACAGGGGTCCCTACGAGCAGTACTTC.